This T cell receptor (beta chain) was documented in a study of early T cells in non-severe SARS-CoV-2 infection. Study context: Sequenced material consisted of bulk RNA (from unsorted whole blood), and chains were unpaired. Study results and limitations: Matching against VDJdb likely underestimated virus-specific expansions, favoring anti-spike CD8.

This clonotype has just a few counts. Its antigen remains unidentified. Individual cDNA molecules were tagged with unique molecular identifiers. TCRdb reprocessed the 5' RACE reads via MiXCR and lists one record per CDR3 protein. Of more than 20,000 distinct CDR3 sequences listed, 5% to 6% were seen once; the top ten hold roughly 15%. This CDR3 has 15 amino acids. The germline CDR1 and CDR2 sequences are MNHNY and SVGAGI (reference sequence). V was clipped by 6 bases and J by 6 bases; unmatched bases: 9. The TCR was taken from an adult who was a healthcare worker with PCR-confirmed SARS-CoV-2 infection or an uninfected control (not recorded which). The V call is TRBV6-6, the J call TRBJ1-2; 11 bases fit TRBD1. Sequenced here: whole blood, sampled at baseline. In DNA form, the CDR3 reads TGTGCCAGCAGCCACGGACAGGGGGCGAGAAATGGCTACACCTTC. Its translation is CASSHGQGARNGYTF.